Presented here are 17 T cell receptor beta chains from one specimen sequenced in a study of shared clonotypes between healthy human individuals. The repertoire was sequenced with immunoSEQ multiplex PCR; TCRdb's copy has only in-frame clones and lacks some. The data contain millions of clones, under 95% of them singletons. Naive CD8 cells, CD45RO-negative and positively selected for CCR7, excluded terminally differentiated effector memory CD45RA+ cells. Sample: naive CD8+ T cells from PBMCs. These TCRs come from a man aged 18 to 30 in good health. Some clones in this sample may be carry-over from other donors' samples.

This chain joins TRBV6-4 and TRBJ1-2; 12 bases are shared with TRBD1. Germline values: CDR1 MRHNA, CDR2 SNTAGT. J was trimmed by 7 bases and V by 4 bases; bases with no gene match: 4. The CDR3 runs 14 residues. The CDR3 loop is CASSAGQGAFGYTF. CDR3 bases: TGTGCCAGCAGTGCGGGACAGGGGGCTTTTGGCTACACCTTC.

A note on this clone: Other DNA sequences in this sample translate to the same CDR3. The CDR3 here is CASSGDRAYEQYF. As DNA, the CDR3 is TGTGCCAGCAGCGGGGACAGGGCCTACGAGCAGTACTTC. The rearrangement uses TRBV2 and TRBJ2-7; the match to TRBD1 covers 9 bases. Germline V CDR1 and CDR2: SNHLY, FYNNEI. The CDR3 is 13 residues long. Trimming removed 6 bases from V and 2 bases from J; junction bases left unmatched: 2.

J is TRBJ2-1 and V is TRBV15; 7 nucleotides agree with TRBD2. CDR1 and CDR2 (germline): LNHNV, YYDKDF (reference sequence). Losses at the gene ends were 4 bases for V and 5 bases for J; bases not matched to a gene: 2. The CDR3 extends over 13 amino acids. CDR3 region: CATSMGGNNEQFF. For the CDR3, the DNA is TGTGCCACCAGCATGGGGGGGAACAATGAGCAGTTCTTC.

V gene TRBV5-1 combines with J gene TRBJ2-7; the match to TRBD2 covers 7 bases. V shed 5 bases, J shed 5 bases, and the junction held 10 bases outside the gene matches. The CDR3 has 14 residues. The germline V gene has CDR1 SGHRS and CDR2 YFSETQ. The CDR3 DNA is TGCGCCAGCAGAGCTCGCGGGAGTGAGCACGAGCAGTACTTC. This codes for CASRARGSEHEQYF.

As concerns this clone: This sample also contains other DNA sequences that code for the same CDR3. CDR3 in amino acids: CASSGTGGNQPQHF. CDR3 coding DNA: TGTGCCAGCAGCGGCACGGGAGGGAATCAGCCCCAGCATTTT. This chain joins TRBV9 and TRBJ1-5, with no clear D. This CDR3 spans 14 amino acids. Trimming removed 3 bases from V and 4 bases from J, with 11 bases in between. Germline values: CDR1 SGDLS, CDR2 YYNGEE.

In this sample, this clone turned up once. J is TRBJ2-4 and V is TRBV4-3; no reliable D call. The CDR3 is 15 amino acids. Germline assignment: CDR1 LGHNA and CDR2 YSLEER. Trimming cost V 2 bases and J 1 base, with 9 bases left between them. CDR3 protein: CASSQILRAKNIQYF. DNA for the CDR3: TGCGCCAGCAGCCAAATCCTGAGGGCCAAAAACATTCAGTACTTC.

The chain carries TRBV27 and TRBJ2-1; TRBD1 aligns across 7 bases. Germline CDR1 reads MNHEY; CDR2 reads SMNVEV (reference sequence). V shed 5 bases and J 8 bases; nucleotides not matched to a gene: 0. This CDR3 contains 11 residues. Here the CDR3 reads CASSTGDEQFF. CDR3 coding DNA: TGTGCCAGCAGTACAGGGGATGAGCAGTTCTTC.

CDR3 DNA sequence: TGTGCCAGCAGAACAGGGAAAAAACTGTTTTTT. Translation: CASRTGKKLFF. The V call is TRBV6-5, the J call TRBJ1-4; tentatively, D is TRBD1 (6 bases). CDR1 and CDR2 (germline): MNHEY, SVGAGI. CDR3 length: 11 residues. Trimming left V 6 bases short and J 9 bases short, with 8 bases between.

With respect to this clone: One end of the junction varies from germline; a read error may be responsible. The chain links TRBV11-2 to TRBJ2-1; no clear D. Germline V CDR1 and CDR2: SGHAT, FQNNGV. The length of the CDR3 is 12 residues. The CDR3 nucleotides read TGTGCCAGCAGCCCAAACGGGCACATGTCAATCTTC. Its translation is CASSPNGHMSIF.

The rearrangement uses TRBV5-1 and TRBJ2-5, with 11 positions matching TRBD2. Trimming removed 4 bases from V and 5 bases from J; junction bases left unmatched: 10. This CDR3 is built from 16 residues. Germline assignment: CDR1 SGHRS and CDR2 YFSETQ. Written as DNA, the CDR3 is TGCGCCAGCAGCCAATACCTAGCGGGAGGCTACGAGACCCAGTACTTC. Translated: CASSQYLAGGYETQYF. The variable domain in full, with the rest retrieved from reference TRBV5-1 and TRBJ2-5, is KAGVTQTPRYLIKTRGQQVTLSCSPISGHRSVSWYQQTPGQGLQFLFEYFSETQRNKGNFPGRFSGRQFSNSRSEMNVSTLELGDSALYLCASSQYLAGGYETQYFGPGTRLLVL.

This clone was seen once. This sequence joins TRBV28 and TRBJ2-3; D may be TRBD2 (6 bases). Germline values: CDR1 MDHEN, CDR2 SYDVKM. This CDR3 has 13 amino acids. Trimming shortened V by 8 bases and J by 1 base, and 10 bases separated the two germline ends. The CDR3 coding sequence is TGTGCCAGCCTGCGGGGAGGCACAGATACGCAGTATTTT. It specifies CASLRGGTDTQYF.

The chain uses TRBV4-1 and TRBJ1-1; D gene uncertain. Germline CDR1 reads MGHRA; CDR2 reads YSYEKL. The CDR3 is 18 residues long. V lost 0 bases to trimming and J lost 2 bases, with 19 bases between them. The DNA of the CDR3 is TGCGCCAGCAGCCAAGATTGGTCTACACTGGGCCTTAACACTGAAGCTTTCTTT. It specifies CASSQDWSTLGLNTEAFF.

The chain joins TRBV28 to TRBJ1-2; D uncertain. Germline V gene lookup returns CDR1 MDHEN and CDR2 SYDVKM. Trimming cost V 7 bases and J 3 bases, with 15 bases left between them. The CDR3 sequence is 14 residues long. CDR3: CASNSRLRDYGYTF. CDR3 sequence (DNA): TGTGCCAGCAATTCCAGACTGAGAGACTATGGCTACACCTTC.

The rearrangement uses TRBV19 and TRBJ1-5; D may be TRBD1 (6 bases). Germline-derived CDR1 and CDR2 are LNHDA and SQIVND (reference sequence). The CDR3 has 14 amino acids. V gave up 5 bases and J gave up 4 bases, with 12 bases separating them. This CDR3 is CASSFRDNNQPQHF. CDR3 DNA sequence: TGTGCCAGTAGTTTCCGGGACAATAATCAGCCCCAGCATTTT.

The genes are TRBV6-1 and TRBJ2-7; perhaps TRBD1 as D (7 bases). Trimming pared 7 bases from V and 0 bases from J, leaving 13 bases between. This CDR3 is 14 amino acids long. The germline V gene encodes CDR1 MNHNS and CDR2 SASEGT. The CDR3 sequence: CASMNRGLSYEQYF. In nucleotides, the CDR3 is TGTGCCAGCATGAACAGGGGACTCTCCTACGAGCAGTACTTC.

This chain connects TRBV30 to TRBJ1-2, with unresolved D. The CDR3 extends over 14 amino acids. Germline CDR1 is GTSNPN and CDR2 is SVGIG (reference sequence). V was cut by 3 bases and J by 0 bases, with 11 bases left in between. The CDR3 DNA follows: TGTGCCTGGAGCCCCCTAGGCCCTAACTATGGCTACACCTTC. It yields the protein CAWSPLGPNYGYTF.

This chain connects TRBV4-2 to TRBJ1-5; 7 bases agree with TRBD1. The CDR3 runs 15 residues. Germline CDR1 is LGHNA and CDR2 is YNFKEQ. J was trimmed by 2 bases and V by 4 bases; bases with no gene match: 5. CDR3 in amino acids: CASSPNGQGNQPQHF. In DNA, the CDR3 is TGTGCCAGCAGCCCCAATGGACAGGGCAATCAGCCCCAGCATTTT.